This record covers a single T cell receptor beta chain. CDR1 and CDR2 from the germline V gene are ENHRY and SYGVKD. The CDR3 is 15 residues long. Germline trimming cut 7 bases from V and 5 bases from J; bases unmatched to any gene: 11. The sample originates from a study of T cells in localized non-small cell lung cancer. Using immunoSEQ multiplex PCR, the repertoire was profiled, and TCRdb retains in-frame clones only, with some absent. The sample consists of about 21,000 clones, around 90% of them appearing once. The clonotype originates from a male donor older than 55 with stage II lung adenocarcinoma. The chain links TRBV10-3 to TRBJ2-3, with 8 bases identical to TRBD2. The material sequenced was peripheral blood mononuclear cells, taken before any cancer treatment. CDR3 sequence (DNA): TGTGCCATCAACCTAAAGCGGGAGTCCAAAGATACGCAGTATTTT. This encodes CAINLKRESKDTQYF.